A selection of T cell receptor beta chains follows, all from one sample in a study of early T cells in non-severe SARS-CoV-2 infection. One entry per CDR3 protein, called by TCRdb with MiXCR from the 5' RACE reads. The sample includes some 42,000 distinct CDR3 sequences, 5% to 6.5% of them seen just once. The sample was whole blood, taken at baseline. Receptors were obtained from an adult who was a healthcare worker with PCR-confirmed SARS-CoV-2 infection or an uninfected control (not recorded which). The CDR3 runs from the conserved cysteine through the conserved F or W. A D gene is named only where the DNA matches it firmly. Expanded clones get a size class; other rows say once, few or many, or leave the size out.

V gene: TRBV2
J gene: TRBJ2-1
D gene: TRBD1
clone size: .
CDR3 DNA: TGTGCCAGTCGGACAGGCCCCGGGTATGGTGAGCAGTTCTTC
CDR3 protein: CASRTGPGYGEQFF

V gene: TRBV18
J gene: TRBJ1-4
D gene: .
clone size: many
CDR3 DNA: TGTGCCAGCTCACCACAAACAGGACGTATTAATGAAAAACTGTTTTTT
CDR3 protein: CASSPQTGRINEKLFF

V gene: TRBV28
J gene: TRBJ2-7
D gene: .
clone size: many
CDR3 DNA: TGTGCCAGCAGTTTTGACAGGGGAGGGCGGAGAAACGAGCAGTACTTC
CDR3 protein: CASSFDRGGRRNEQYF

V gene: TRBV4-3
J gene: TRBJ1-3
D gene: TRBD1
clone size: .
CDR3 DNA: TGCGCCAGCAGCCAAGGTGACAGGGCTGCTTACACCATATATTTT
CDR3 protein: CASSQGDRAAYTIYF

V gene: TRBV12-3/TRBV12-4
J gene: TRBJ2-5
D gene: .
clone size: many
CDR3 DNA: TGTGCCAGCACCCCGGGGCAAGAGACCCAGTACTTC
CDR3 protein: CASTPGQETQYF

V gene: TRBV23-1
J gene: TRBJ2-3
D gene: TRBD2
clone size: many
CDR3 DNA: TGCGCCAGCAGTCAGAGGGAGGCTAGCGGGGGACCTAGCACAGATACGCAGTATTTT
CDR3 protein: CASSQREASGGPSTDTQYF

V gene: TRBV7-2
J gene: TRBJ2-7
D gene: TRBD2
clone size: .
CDR3 DNA: TGTGCCAGCAGCTTATATTCCCCGACTAGCGGCGGGGGTAGCGAGCAGTACTTC
CDR3 protein: CASSLYSPTSGGGSEQYF

V gene: TRBV13
J gene: TRBJ1-1
D gene: .
clone size: few
CDR3 DNA: TGTGCCAGCAGCCATAACACCCTGAGGACTGAAGCTTTCTTT
CDR3 protein: CASSHNTLRTEAFF

V gene: TRBV18
J gene: TRBJ1-1
D gene: .
clone size: many
CDR3 DNA: TGTGCCAGCTCAGTGGGACAGAACACTGAAGCTTTCTTT
CDR3 protein: CASSVGQNTEAFF

V gene: TRBV18
J gene: TRBJ1-5
D gene: .
clone size: many
CDR3 DNA: TGTGCCAGCTCACGGGGCATCAATCAGCCCCAGCATTTT
CDR3 protein: CASSRGINQPQHF

V gene: TRBV20-1
J gene: TRBJ2-2
D gene: TRBD1
clone size: few
CDR3 DNA: TGCAGTGCTCGGGGCAGGGTGACAGGGGACACCGGGGAGCTGTTTTTT
CDR3 protein: CSARGRVTGDTGELFF

V gene: TRBV10-3
J gene: TRBJ2-5
D gene: .
clone size: .
CDR3 DNA: TGTGCCATCAGTGGTGTGGGCGGAGAGACCCAGTACTTC
CDR3 protein: CAISGVGGETQYF

V gene: TRBV7-9
J gene: TRBJ2-3
D gene: TRBD1
clone size: few
CDR3 DNA: TGTGCCAGCAGACCGGGACAGTCGTTAGATACGCAGTATTTT
CDR3 protein: CASRPGQSLDTQYF

V gene: TRBV12-3/TRBV12-4
J gene: TRBJ1-2
D gene: .
clone size: few
CDR3 DNA: TGTGCCAGCAGTTTGGCAGGGGTTGTGGACGGCTACACCTTC
CDR3 protein: CASSLAGVVDGYTF

V gene: TRBV12-3/TRBV12-4
J gene: TRBJ2-5
D gene: .
clone size: .
CDR3 DNA: TGTGCCAGCAGTTTGGAGAAAGAGACCCAGTACTTC
CDR3 protein: CASSLEKETQYF

V gene: TRBV18
J gene: TRBJ1-5
D gene: TRBD1
clone size: many
CDR3 DNA: TGTGCCAGCTCACGGACAGGGGATCAGCCCCAGCATTTT
CDR3 protein: CASSRTGDQPQHF

V gene: TRBV20-1
J gene: TRBJ2-5
D gene: TRBD2
clone size: .
CDR3 DNA: TGCAGTGCTAGAGATCCAGCGGGGGGGCTAAAGACCCAGTACTTC
CDR3 protein: CSARDPAGGLKTQYF

V gene: TRBV20-1
J gene: TRBJ2-1
D gene: .
clone size: few
CDR3 DNA: TGCAGTGCTAGACGGCAGGGAATCGCCTCGGGGCAGTTCTTC
CDR3 protein: CSARRQGIASGQFF

V gene: TRBV9
J gene: TRBJ1-4
D gene: .
clone size: many
CDR3 DNA: TGTGCCAGCAGCGCGGGACCGGACAATGAAAAACTGTTTTTT
CDR3 protein: CASSAGPDNEKLFF

V gene: TRBV7-3
J gene: TRBJ1-1
D gene: TRBD1
clone size: .
CDR3 DNA: TGTGCCAGCAGCCCGGACAGGAAGAACACTGAAGCTTTCTTT
CDR3 protein: CASSPDRKNTEAFF

V gene: TRBV20-1
J gene: TRBJ1-5
D gene: .
clone size: many
CDR3 DNA: TGCAGTGCTCCCGGGACATTAAGCAATCAGCCCCAGCATTTT
CDR3 protein: CSAPGTLSNQPQHF

V gene: TRBV7-9
J gene: TRBJ2-2
D gene: .
clone size: .
CDR3 DNA: TGTGCCAGCGTCCCCCCAGCGGTGACAGGCTCCACCGGGGAGCTGTTTTTT
CDR3 protein: CASVPPAVTGSTGELFF

V gene: TRBV27
J gene: TRBJ2-3
D gene: .
clone size: .
CDR3 DNA: TGTGCCAGCAGTTTTCAGGCGAGCACAGATACGCAGTATTTT
CDR3 protein: CASSFQASTDTQYF

V gene: TRBV6-1
J gene: TRBJ2-1
D gene: .
clone size: many
CDR3 DNA: TGTGCCAGCAGTGAAGCTCTTCGGGGAGGAGGGTTCTTC
CDR3 protein: CASSEALRGGGFF

V gene: TRBV7-2
J gene: TRBJ2-3
D gene: .
clone size: .
CDR3 DNA: TGTGCCAGCAGCGTTAGCGGCTCCACAGATACGCAGTATTTT
CDR3 protein: CASSVSGSTDTQYF

V gene: TRBV29-1
J gene: TRBJ2-3
D gene: .
clone size: many
CDR3 DNA: TGCAGCCTGAGGGCAGCCACAGATACGCAGTATTTT
CDR3 protein: CSLRAATDTQYF

V gene: TRBV2
J gene: TRBJ2-5
D gene: TRBD2
clone size: once
CDR3 DNA: TGTGCCAGCAGGAAGACTAGCGGGGGGGCAGTAGAGACCCAGTACTTC
CDR3 protein: CASRKTSGGAVETQYF

V gene: TRBV5-1
J gene: TRBJ1-1
D gene: .
clone size: .
CDR3 DNA: TGCGCCAGCAGGATGGGAGGTACTGAAGCTTTCTTT
CDR3 protein: CASRMGGTEAFF

V gene: TRBV27
J gene: TRBJ2-2
D gene: .
clone size: many
CDR3 DNA: TGTGCCAGCAGTTTAGGAGGGGCGGTCGGGGAGCTGTTTTTT
CDR3 protein: CASSLGGAVGELFF

V gene: TRBV20-1
J gene: TRBJ2-5
D gene: .
clone size: few
CDR3 DNA: TGCAGTGTCCAGCGGGACCAAGAGACCCAGTACTTC
CDR3 protein: CSVQRDQETQYF

V gene: TRBV7-9
J gene: TRBJ1-1
D gene: .
clone size: many
CDR3 DNA: TGTGCCAGCAGCTTAGGGGCCACTGAAGCTTTCTTT
CDR3 protein: CASSLGATEAFF

V gene: TRBV18
J gene: TRBJ1-1
D gene: .
clone size: many
CDR3 DNA: TGTGCCAGCTCACCACTTGGTCTTGAAGCTTTCTTT
CDR3 protein: CASSPLGLEAFF

V gene: TRBV10-1
J gene: TRBJ2-6
D gene: .
clone size: many
CDR3 DNA: TGCGCCAGCAGTGAGGGCAGGGGCTCTGGGGCCAACGTCCTGACTTTC
CDR3 protein: CASSEGRGSGANVLTF

V gene: TRBV10-3
J gene: TRBJ2-1
D gene: .
clone size: many
CDR3 DNA: TGTGCCATCAGGGTAGGGAAAGGATCCTACAATGAGCAGTTCTTC
CDR3 protein: CAIRVGKGSYNEQFF

V gene: TRBV6-4
J gene: TRBJ2-5
D gene: TRBD2
clone size: many
CDR3 DNA: TGTGCCAGCAAACCGGGGGAGGGGACCCAGTACTTC
CDR3 protein: CASKPGEGTQYF

V gene: TRBV18
J gene: TRBJ2-3
D gene: TRBD1
clone size: few
CDR3 DNA: TGTGCCAGCTCGCGCCGGGACAGGGGTTCAGATACGCAGTATTTT
CDR3 protein: CASSRRDRGSDTQYF

V gene: TRBV10-1
J gene: TRBJ1-1
D gene: TRBD1
clone size: many
CDR3 DNA: TGCGCCAGCAGCCCCGGGACAGTGAACACTGAAGCTTTCTTT
CDR3 protein: CASSPGTVNTEAFF

V gene: TRBV16
J gene: TRBJ1-5
D gene: .
clone size: many
CDR3 DNA: TGTGCCAGCAGCCAATACAGGGTTGACCAGCCCCAGCATTTT
CDR3 protein: CASSQYRVDQPQHF

V gene: TRBV2
J gene: TRBJ2-1
D gene: TRBD2
clone size: .
CDR3 DNA: TGTGCCAGGAGTGCCACTAGCGGTGTGAATGAGCAGTTCTTC
CDR3 protein: CARSATSGVNEQFF

V gene: TRBV7-2
J gene: TRBJ1-2
D gene: .
clone size: many
CDR3 DNA: .
CDR3 protein: CASILGRYGVSNYGYTF

V gene: TRBV12-3/TRBV12-4
J gene: TRBJ1-2
D gene: .
clone size: many
CDR3 DNA: TGTGCCAGCAGTCCAAGGGGACAATATCATGGCTACACCTTC
CDR3 protein: CASSPRGQYHGYTF

V gene: TRBV19
J gene: TRBJ2-5
D gene: TRBD1
clone size: many
CDR3 DNA: TGTGCCAGTAGTATAGGTGCAGGGGGCAGGGAGACCCAGTACTTC
CDR3 protein: CASSIGAGGRETQYF

V gene: TRBV7-8
J gene: TRBJ2-3
D gene: TRBD1
clone size: many
CDR3 DNA: TGTGCCAGCAGCTTAGTCGTCATGGACAGGGGACTATACACAGATACGCAGTATTTT
CDR3 protein: CASSLVVMDRGLYTDTQYF

V gene: TRBV2
J gene: TRBJ1-2
D gene: TRBD1
clone size: many
CDR3 DNA: TGTGCCAGCACGAAACCCGGGACAGGGAACTATGGCTACACCTTC
CDR3 protein: CASTKPGTGNYGYTF

V gene: TRBV5-1
J gene: TRBJ1-1
D gene: TRBD1
clone size: many
CDR3 DNA: TGCGCCAGCAGCTTGACCGACAGGGAAGGGGCTGAAGCTTTCTTT
CDR3 protein: CASSLTDREGAEAFF

V gene: TRBV6-2/TRBV6-3
J gene: TRBJ2-1
D gene: .
clone size: many
CDR3 DNA: TGTGCCAGCAGTTACGAGACCTTGTCCAATGAGCAGTTCTTC
CDR3 protein: CASSYETLSNEQFF

V gene: TRBV12-3/TRBV12-4
J gene: TRBJ1-4
D gene: TRBD1
clone size: .
CDR3 DNA: TGTGCCAGCAGTTTATGGACAGGGGATGAAAAACTGTTTTTT
CDR3 protein: CASSLWTGDEKLFF

V gene: TRBV20-1
J gene: TRBJ1-5
D gene: TRBD1
clone size: many
CDR3 DNA: TGCAGTGCTGAGACAGGGAATCAGCCCCAGCATTTT
CDR3 protein: CSAETGNQPQHF